This T cell receptor (beta chain) stems from a study of T-cell memory formation after mild COVID-19. The overall study: Clusters were largely donor specific. General study points: The finding that pre-infection memory included some responding clones suggested that cross-reactive memory joined. Contracting CD4+ clones were located mainly in CM and EM, and CD8+ clones in EMRA.

As to this clonotype: What it binds is not known.

Germline V gene sequence: CDR1 SGHTA, CDR2 FQGNSA. CDR3 size: 14 residues. Trimming took off 3 bases at V and 4 bases at J, with 12 bases between the two ends. TCRdb ran MiXCR on the 5' RACE reads and lists one entry per CDR3 protein. Of fewer than 150,000 distinct CDR3 sequences in the sample, 14% were seen once. The TCR was taken from an adult woman who had mild COVID-19 (a few samples of this study predate the infection). Cell type and time point are not known. This rearrangement joins TRBV7-2 to TRBJ2-5; possibly TRBD1 for D (6 bases). The source material was PBMCs or a T cell subset sorted from them (not recorded which). The CDR3 DNA follows: TGTGCCAGCAGCTTTCACGTACAGGGAGAGACCCAGTACTTC. Translated: CASSFHVQGETQYF.